This is a list of T cell receptor beta chains from one sample in a study of T cells after yellow fever vaccination. Each CDR3 protein is one row after TCRdb ran MiXCR on the 5' RACE reads. The sample shows approximately 330,000 distinct CDR3 sequences, roughly 4% of them seen only once. Sample: PBMCs, taken 5 days after the yellow fever booster vaccination. The receptors were gathered from a man aged 18 to 35 who received the YFV17D yellow fever vaccine. CDR3s include the opening cysteine and the closing phenylalanine or tryptophan. D genes are given only for firm matches. A clone size is listed for some rows: how often the clone was seen (once, few, many), or a class if it is expanded.

abundance,v_gene,len,j_gene,d_gene,CDR3nt,CDR3aa
-,TRBV4-2,15,TRBJ1-6,-,TGTGCCAGCAGCCAAGAAGGGGGGACATACTCACCCCTCCACTTT,CASSQEGGTYSPLHF
-,TRBV5-1,17,TRBJ2-2,-,TGCGCCAGCAGCTTGGGGGCCGCAGGGGGGATCACCGGGGAGCTGTTTTTT,CASSLGAAGGITGELFF
many,TRBV6-5,17,TRBJ2-3,TRBD2,TGTGCCAGCAGTAAGGGACTAGCGGGGGGAAGCACAGATACGCAGTATTTT,CASSKGLAGGSTDTQYF
-,TRBV19,18,TRBJ2-5,TRBD2,TGTGCCAGTAGTATGGACCCGCCCGGACTAGCGGGGGAAGAGACCCAGTACTTC,CASSMDPPGLAGEETQYF
-,TRBV5-1,12,TRBJ2-1,-,TGCGCCAGCAAGGCCGACGATAATGAGCAGTTCTTC,CASKADDNEQFF
many,TRBV7-2,14,TRBJ1-1,-,TGTGCCAGCAGCCCGTGGACAGATAACACTGAAGCTTTCTTT,CASSPWTDNTEAFF
-,TRBV4-3,15,TRBJ2-2,-,TGCGCCAGCAGCCAAGATACGGGACCCGGTGGGGAGCTGTTTTTT,CASSQDTGPGGELFF
few,TRBV10-3,14,TRBJ2-7,-,TGTGCCATCAGTGAACGGAGGCTAGCCTACGAGCAGTACTTC,CAISERRLAYEQYF
many,TRBV21-1,16,TRBJ2-7,-,TGTGCCAGCAGCGTCAGAAGTGAATCACCCTCCTACGAGCAGTACTTC,CASSVRSESPSYEQYF
-,TRBV20-1,14,TRBJ2-1,TRBD2,TGCAGTGCCCCGGCTAGCGGGGGGATCAATGAGCAGTTCTTC,CSAPASGGINEQFF
-,TRBV12-3/TRBV12-4,15,TRBJ1-4,TRBD1,TGTGCCAGCAGTTTTGCGGCAGGGGGACTTGAAAAACTGTTTTTT,CASSFAAGGLEKLFF
-,TRBV6-6,13,TRBJ1-1,TRBD1,TGTGCCAGCAGTTACCCGACAGGGGCTGAAGCTTTCTTT,CASSYPTGAEAFF
many,TRBV5-1,13,TRBJ2-7,-,TGCGCCAGCAGCCAGGACGGAGGGCGCGAGCAGTACTTC,CASSQDGGREQYF
-,TRBV20-1,14,TRBJ1-2,TRBD1,TGCAGTGCTAGAGATCAAGGGGGCGGCTATGGCTACACCTTC,CSARDQGGGYGYTF
many,TRBV7-2,13,TRBJ1-5,-,TGTGCCAGCAGCACCAGGGGTAACCAGCCCCAGCATTTT,CASSTRGNQPQHF
few,TRBV7-8,15,TRBJ1-2,-,TGTGCCAGCAGGCAGTACGGACAAGCTAACTATGGCTACACCTTC,CASRQYGQANYGYTF
-,TRBV4-2,17,TRBJ2-2,TRBD2,TGTGCCAGCAGCCTCCGCCCTAGCGGGGGGAAATTCGGGGAGCTGTTTTTT,CASSLRPSGGKFGELFF
-,TRBV4-2,18,TRBJ2-1,TRBD2,TGTGCCAGCAGCCAAAACTCGGTAGGGACTAGCGGGTTCGATGAGCAGTTCTTC,CASSQNSVGTSGFDEQFF
-,TRBV7-9,16,TRBJ2-7,-,TGTGCCAGCAGCTTAGTGTTGTACGGAAGCTCCTACGAGCAGTACTTC,CASSLVLYGSSYEQYF
many,TRBV9,14,TRBJ2-5,-,TGTGCCAGCAGCGATTCGGGGGTCCAAGAGACCCAGTACTTC,CASSDSGVQETQYF
few,TRBV6-5,14,TRBJ1-2,TRBD1,TGTGCCAGCAGTCAATCGGGACAGGCCTATGGCTACACCTTC,CASSQSGQAYGYTF
-,TRBV7-8,15,TRBJ2-5,-,TGTGCCAGCACCCCACGGGGGGCTGGAAGGGAGACCCAGTACTTC,CASTPRGAGRETQYF
many,TRBV6-4,13,TRBJ2-1,TRBD1,TGTGCCAGCAGTGACTCGGACAGGAATGAGCAGTTCTTC,CASSDSDRNEQFF
-,TRBV6-5,15,TRBJ2-7,TRBD1,TGTGCCAGCAGTTACTGGACAGGGGTCTCTACCGAGCAGTACTTC,CASSYWTGVSTEQYF
few,TRBV6-2/TRBV6-3,13,TRBJ1-2,-,TGTGCCAGCAGCGATATTGGGCTGACCGGCTACACCTTC,CASSDIGLTGYTF
many,TRBV27,13,TRBJ2-5,-,TGTGCCAGCAGTCCTCGGACGCGGGAGACCCAGTACTTC,CASSPRTRETQYF